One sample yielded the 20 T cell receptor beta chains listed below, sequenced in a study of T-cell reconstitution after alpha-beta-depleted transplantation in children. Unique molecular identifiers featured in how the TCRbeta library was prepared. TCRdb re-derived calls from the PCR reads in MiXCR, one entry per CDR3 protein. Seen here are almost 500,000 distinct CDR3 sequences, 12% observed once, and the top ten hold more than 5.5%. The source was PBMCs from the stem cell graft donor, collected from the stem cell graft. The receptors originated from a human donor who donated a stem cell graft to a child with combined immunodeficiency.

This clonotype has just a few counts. As DNA, the CDR3 is TGTGCCAGCAGTTACGGGAAACTTCGGGAGACCCAGTACTTC. Its protein product is CASSYGKLRETQYF. This chain links TRBV6-5 with TRBJ2-5; D gene uncertain. The V end was cut by 2 bases, the J end by 5 bases, with 12 bases between. The germline gives CDR1 MNHEY, CDR2 SVGAGI. The CDR3 runs to 14 residues.

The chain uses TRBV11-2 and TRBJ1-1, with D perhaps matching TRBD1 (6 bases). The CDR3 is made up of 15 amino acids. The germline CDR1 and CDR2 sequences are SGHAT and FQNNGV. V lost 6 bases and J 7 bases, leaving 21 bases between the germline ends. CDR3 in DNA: TGTGCCAGCAGGCCCGTGGGGGGGGCGGCTTTTGAAGCTTTCTTT. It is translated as CASRPVGGAAFEAFF.

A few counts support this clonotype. In DNA form, the CDR3 reads TGCGCCAGCAGCCAAGATTTCGTAGTAGCGGGGGCCTCCGCCGGGGAGCTGTTTTTT. This encodes CASSQDFVVAGASAGELFF. The J gene is TRBJ2-2, the V gene TRBV4-3; 9 nucleotides align to TRBD2. This CDR3 has 19 residues. V lost 0 bases to trimming and J lost 6 bases; unmatched junction nucleotides: 14. Germline V gene sequence: CDR1 LGHNA, CDR2 YSLEER.

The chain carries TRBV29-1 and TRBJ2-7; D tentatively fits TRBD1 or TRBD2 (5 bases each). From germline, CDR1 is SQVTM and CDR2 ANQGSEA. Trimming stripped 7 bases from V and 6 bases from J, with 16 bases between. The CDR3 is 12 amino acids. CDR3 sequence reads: CSAILWGREQYF. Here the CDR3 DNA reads TGCAGCGCCATCCTCTGGGGACGCGAGCAGTACTTC.

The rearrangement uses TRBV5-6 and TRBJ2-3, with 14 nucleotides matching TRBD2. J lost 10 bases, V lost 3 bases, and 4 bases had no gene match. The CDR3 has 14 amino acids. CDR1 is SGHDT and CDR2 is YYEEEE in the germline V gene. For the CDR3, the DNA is TGTGCCAGCAGCTCCGGACTAGCGGGAGGTGCGCAGTATTTT. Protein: CASSSGLAGGAQYF.

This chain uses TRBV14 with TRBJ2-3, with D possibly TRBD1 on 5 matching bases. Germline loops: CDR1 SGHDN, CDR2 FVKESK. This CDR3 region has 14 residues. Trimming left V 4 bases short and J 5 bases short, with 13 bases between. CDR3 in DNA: TGTGCCAGCAGCCCGAGACTTCAGGGAGATACGCAGTATTTT. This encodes CASSPRLQGDTQYF.

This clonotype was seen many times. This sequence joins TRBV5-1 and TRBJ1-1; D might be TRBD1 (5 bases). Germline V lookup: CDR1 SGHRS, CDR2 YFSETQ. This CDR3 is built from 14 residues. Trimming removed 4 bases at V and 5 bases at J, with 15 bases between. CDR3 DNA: TGCGCCAGCAGCGTCGGGACGGCCGGAACTGAAGCTTTCTTT. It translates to CASSVGTAGTEAFF.

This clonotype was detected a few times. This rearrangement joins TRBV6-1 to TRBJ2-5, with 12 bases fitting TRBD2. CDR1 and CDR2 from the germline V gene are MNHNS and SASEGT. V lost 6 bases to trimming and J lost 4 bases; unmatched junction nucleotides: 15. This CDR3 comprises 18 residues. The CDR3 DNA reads TGTGCCAGCAGCCGAGGACTAGCGGGACCCGACTTAGGAGAGACCCAGTACTTC. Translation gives CASSRGLAGPDLGETQYF.

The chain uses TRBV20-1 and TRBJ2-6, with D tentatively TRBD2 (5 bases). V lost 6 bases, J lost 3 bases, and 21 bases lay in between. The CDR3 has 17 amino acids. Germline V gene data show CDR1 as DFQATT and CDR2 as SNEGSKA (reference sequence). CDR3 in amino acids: CSAPLDGPGIGANVLTF. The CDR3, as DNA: TGCAGTGCACCATTGGACGGTCCCGGGATTGGGGCCAACGTCCTGACTTTC.

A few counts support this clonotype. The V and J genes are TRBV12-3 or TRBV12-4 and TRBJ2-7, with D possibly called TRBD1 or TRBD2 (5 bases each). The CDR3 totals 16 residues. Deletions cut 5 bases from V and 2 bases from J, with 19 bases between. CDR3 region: CASSLRTGKGPYEQYF. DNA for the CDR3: TGTGCCAGCAGTCTTAGGACCGGGAAGGGACCCTACGAGCAGTACTTC.

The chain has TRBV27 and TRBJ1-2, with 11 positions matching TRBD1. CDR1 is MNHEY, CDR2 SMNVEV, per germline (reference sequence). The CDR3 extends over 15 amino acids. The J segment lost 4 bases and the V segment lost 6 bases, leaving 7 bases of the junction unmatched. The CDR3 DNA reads TGTGCCAGCAGAGGACAGGGGGCGGGCTTCTATGGCTACACCTTC. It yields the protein CASRGQGAGFYGYTF.

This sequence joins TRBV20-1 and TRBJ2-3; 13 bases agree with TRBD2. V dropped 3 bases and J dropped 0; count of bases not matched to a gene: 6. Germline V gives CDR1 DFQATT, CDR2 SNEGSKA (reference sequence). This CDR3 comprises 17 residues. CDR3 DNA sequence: TGCAGTGCTAGTAAGACTAGCGGGGGGCGGAGCACAGATACGCAGTATTTT. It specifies CSASKTSGGRSTDTQYF.

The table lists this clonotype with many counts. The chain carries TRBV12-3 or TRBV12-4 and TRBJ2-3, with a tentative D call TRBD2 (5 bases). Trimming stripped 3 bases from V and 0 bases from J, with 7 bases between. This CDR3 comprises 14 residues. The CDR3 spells CASSLGGSTDTQYF. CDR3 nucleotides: TGTGCCAGCAGTTTGGGCGGGAGCACAGATACGCAGTATTTT.

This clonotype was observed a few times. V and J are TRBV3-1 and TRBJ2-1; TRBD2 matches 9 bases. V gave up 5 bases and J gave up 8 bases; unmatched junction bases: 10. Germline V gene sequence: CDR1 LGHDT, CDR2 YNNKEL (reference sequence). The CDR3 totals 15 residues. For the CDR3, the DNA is TGTGCCAGCAGCACCCCGGGGACTAGCAGCCATGAGCAGTTCTTC. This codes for CASSTPGTSSHEQFF.

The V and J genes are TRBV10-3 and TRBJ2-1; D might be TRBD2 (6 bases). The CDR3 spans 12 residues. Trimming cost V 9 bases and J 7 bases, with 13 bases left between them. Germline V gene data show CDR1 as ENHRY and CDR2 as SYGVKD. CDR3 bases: TGTGCCATGAGGGACTTAGGGAATGAGCAGTTCTTC. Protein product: CAMRDLGNEQFF.

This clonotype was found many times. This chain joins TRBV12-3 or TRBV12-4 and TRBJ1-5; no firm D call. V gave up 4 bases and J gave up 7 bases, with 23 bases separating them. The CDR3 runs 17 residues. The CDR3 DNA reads TGTGCCAGCAGTTCCTCGCTTGGGGTCCGGGCTCTGCAGCCCCAGCATTTT. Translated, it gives CASSSSLGVRALQPQHF.

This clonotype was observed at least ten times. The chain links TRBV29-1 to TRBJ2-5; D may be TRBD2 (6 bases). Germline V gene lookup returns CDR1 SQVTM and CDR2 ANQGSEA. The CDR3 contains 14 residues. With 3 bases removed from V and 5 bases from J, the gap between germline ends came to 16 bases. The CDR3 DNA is TGCAGCGTTGAGGAGGAGCGGGTAGGGGAGACCCAGTACTTC. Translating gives CSVEEERVGETQYF.

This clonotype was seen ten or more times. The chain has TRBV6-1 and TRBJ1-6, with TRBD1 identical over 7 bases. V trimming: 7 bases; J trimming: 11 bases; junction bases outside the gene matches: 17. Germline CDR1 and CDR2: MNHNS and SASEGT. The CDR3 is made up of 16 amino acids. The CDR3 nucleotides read TGTGCCAGCACGGGTTTTCAGGGGGAGAGGGATGCACCCCTCCACTTT. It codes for CASTGFQGERDAPLHF.

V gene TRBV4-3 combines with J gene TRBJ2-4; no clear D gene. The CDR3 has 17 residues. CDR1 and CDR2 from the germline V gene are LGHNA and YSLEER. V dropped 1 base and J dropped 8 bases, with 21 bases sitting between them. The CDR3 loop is CASSQGPYQNWGYIQYF. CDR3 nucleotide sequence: TGCGCCAGCAGCCAAGGCCCTTACCAAAACTGGGGTTACATTCAGTACTTC.

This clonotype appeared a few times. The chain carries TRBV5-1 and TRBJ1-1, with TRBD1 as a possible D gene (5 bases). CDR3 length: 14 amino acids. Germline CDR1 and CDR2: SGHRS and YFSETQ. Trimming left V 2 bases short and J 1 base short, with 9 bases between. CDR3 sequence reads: CASSFYQGNTEAFF. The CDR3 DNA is TGCGCCAGCAGCTTTTATCAGGGGAACACTGAAGCTTTCTTT.